This T cell receptor (beta chain) comes out of a study of blood T cell repertoires in COVID-19. V lost 6 bases to trimming and J lost 4 bases; unmatched junction nucleotides: 9. This CDR3 comprises 15 residues. Germline V lookup: CDR1 SNHLY, CDR2 FYNNEI. Assay: immunoSEQ multiplex PCR; the TCRdb copy retains only in-frame clones and omits some. The sample lists 150,000 to 200,000 clones; approximately 90% were seen once. The receptor was isolated from a woman younger than 35 who had recovered from COVID-19. The source material was PBMCs or T cells enriched from blood (not recorded which). The V call is TRBV2, the J call TRBJ2-7; TRBD1 matches at 10 bases. CDR3 DNA sequence: TGTGCCAGCAGGGGACGGACAGGGGGTGCGTACGAGCAGTACTTC. This gives the protein CASRGRTGGAYEQYF.